This TCR beta chain was obtained from a study of blood T cell repertoires in COVID-19. Turning to the study itself: Donors in the United States, Italy and Spain gave samples during acute or convalescent COVID-19.

In the study's own analysis: Estimates of nucleated cell counts were drawn from the amplification of reference gene primers. The data were produced by immunoSEQ multiplex PCR, yet TCRdb's version contains in-frame clones alone and is incomplete. For V, J and clone size, that table is used; D and trimming come from the DNA. This table has 170,000 or so clones, roughly four fifths appearing once. This CDR3 has 13 amino acids. Germline lookup yields CDR1 SQVTM and CDR2 ANQGSEA. V shed 6 bases and J 2 bases; nucleotides not matched to a gene: 1. This sequence was found in a woman aged 70 to 79 with COVID-19, enrolled during active disease. The chain has TRBV29-1 and TRBJ2-6; 7 bases align to TRBD1. The sample taken for sequencing was peripheral blood. The CDR3 nucleotides are TGCAGCGTCACAGGGGCTGGGGCCAACGTCCTGACTTTC. This sequence encodes CSVTGAGANVLTF.